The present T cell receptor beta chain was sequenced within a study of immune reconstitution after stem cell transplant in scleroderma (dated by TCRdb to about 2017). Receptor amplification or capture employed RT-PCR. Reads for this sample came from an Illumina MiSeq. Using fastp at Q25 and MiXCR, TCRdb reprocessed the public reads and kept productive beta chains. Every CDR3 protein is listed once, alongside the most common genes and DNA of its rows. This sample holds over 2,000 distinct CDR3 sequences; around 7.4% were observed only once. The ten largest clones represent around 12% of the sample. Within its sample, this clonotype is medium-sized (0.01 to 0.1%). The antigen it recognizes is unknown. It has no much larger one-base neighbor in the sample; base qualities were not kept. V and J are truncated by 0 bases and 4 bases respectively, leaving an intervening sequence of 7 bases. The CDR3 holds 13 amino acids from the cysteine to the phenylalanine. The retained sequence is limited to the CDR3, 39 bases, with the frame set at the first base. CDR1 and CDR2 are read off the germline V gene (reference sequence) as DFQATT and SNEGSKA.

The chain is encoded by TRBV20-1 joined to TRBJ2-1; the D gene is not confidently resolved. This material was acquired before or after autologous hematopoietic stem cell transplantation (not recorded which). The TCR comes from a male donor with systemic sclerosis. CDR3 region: CSARDPRYNEQFF. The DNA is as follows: TGCAGTGCTAGAGATCCTAGATACAATGAGCAGTTCTTC.